This TCR beta chain was documented in a study of regulatory T cells in long-lasting Graves disease. The study, taken as a whole, reports: Persistent disease preferred TRBV28, TRBJ1-2 and TRBJ2-5. Peripheral blood, not thyroid tissue, was the sole material studied. Possibly, accuracy suffered from the small sample size.

The TCR beta library used iRepertoire HTBI primers with Arm-PCR amplification of CDR3. Study processing details: Gene usage covered about 60 TRBV and 13 to 15 TRBJ segments. TCRdb processed the multiplex PCR reads anew with MiXCR; each CDR3 protein has one entry. TCRdb's processing, not the authors' own work, is the source of the V and J calls. The repertoire holds approximately 230,000 distinct CDR3 sequences, with about 16% as singletons. Time point of the sample: newly diagnosed GD, antithyroid drugs for less than 3 months. Researchers made the TCR library from RNA that was extracted from PBMCs. This clonotype was detected ten times or more. The antigen remains unidentified. V lost 8 bases, J lost 6 bases, and 13 bases lay in between. Germline V gene sequence: CDR1 LNHDA, CDR2 SQIVND (reference sequence). This CDR3 region has 12 residues.

This chain joins TRBV19 and TRBJ2-5, with D perhaps given as TRBD1 or TRBD2 (5 bases each). This clonotype was sampled from a female donor with Graves disease. The source material was peripheral blood mononuclear cells (PBMCs), sampled at new diagnosis, from a patient treated with antithyroid drugs. The CDR3 DNA sequence: TGTGCCAGTTCCCCACCGGGACAGACCCAGTACTTC. Translated: CASSPPGQTQYF. Variable domain in full (rest from reference TRBV19 and TRBJ2-5): DGGITQSPKYLFRKEGQNVTLSCEQNLNHDAMYWYRQDPGQGLRLIYYSQIVNDFQKGDIAEGYSVSREKKESFPLTVTSAQKNPTAFYLCASSPPGQTQYFGPGTRLLVL.